The present T cell receptor (beta chain) was sequenced within a study of early T cells in non-severe SARS-CoV-2 infection. The wider study: The input, bulk RNA from unsorted whole blood, was sequenced, and chains were unpaired.

Broader study findings: Reliance on VDJdb matching favored anti-spike CD8 responses; private and CD4 specificities were missed.

Each cDNA molecule carried a unique molecular identifier. TCRdb reanalysed the 5' RACE reads using MiXCR and keeps one entry per CDR3 protein. This sample has some 71,000 distinct CDR3 sequences, with roughly 9.4% found just once. This clonotype has just a few counts. The antigen is undetermined. From germline, CDR1 is SGHTA and CDR2 FQGNSA. V shed 0 bases and J 3 bases; nucleotides not matched to a gene: 0. The CDR3 covers 15 residues. Material: whole blood. The sequence came from an adult who was a healthcare worker with PCR-confirmed SARS-CoV-2 infection or an uninfected control (not recorded which). The V gene is TRBV7-2, the J gene TRBJ2-7; 12 nucleotides match TRBD2. The CDR3 sequence: CASSLATSGSYEQYF. DNA of the CDR3: TGTGCCAGCAGCTTAGCGACTAGCGGGAGCTACGAGCAGTACTTC.